These 23 T cell receptor beta chains were all obtained from the same sample, sequenced in a study of cytomegalovirus exposure and HLA in healthy donors. Assay used: immunoSEQ multiplex PCR; TCRdb lists only in-frame clones, some missing. The profile shows around 94,000 clones, about 95% of them singletons. The source material was PBMCs. These receptors were taken from a woman in her late teens or twenties in good health and CMV-seronegative.

This clone appeared once. CDR3 nucleotide sequence: TGTGCCAGCAGTACAGGGTTCGGAGAAAAACTGTTTTTT. Its protein is CASSTGFGEKLFF. The chain uses TRBV6-5 and TRBJ1-4; D may be TRBD1 (6 bases). The CDR3 length is 13 residues. Trimming took off 5 bases at V and 8 bases at J, with 12 bases between the two ends. The germline CDR1 and CDR2 sequences are MNHEY and SVGAGI.

The chain is built from TRBV4-1 and TRBJ2-2, with 11 bases aligning to TRBD2. Germline V gene lookup returns CDR1 MGHRA and CDR2 YSYEKL. The CDR3 runs to 17 residues. Germline trimming cut 1 base from V and 3 bases from J; bases unmatched to any gene: 4. CDR3 sequence (DNA): TGCGCCAGCAGCCAAGCCACGGGACTAGCGGACACCGGGGAGCTGTTTTTT. It translates to CASSQATGLADTGELFF.

The sample holds one count of this clone. The CDR3 coding sequence is TGCGCCAGCAGCCCGTGGACAGGGAGCAATCAGCCCCAGCATTTT. Translating it yields CASSPWTGSNQPQHF. The chain is built from TRBV4-1 and TRBJ1-5, with 8 bases aligning to TRBD1. The CDR3 is 15 amino acids. Germline V gives CDR1 MGHRA, CDR2 YSYEKL. Germline trimming cut 4 bases from V and 1 base from J; bases unmatched to any gene: 3.

The CDR3 protein is CASSTTGGLGYEQYF. The DNA for the CDR3 is TGTGCCAGCAGTACTACAGGGGGGTTAGGGTACGAGCAGTACTTC. The chain is built from TRBV2 and TRBJ2-7, with 8 nucleotides matching TRBD1. V was clipped by 5 bases and J by 4 bases; unmatched bases: 10. This CDR3 contains 15 residues. Germline V lookup: CDR1 SNHLY, CDR2 FYNNEI.

V usage is TRBV5-1 and J usage is TRBJ1-6; a weak D match, TRBD1 (6 bases). V lost 5 bases and J 0 bases, leaving 12 bases between the germline ends. Germline V gene data show CDR1 as SGHRS and CDR2 as YFSETQ. The CDR3 length is 16 residues. The CDR3 DNA is TGCGCCAGCAGTCACACAGGGAGCTCCTATAATTCACCCCTCCACTTT. This encodes CASSHTGSSYNSPLHF.

This clone was recorded once. The chain couples TRBV19 to TRBJ1-2; 8 bases are a match to TRBD1. V lost 6 bases to trimming and J lost 4 bases; unmatched junction nucleotides: 10. The CDR3 is 15 amino acids. The germline gives CDR1 LNHDA, CDR2 SQIVND (reference sequence). This CDR3 is CASRTGALILYGYTF. For the CDR3, the DNA is TGTGCCAGTAGGACAGGGGCCCTCATCCTCTATGGCTACACCTTC.

CDR3 DNA sequence: TGTGCCAGCAGTTGGTCGGTTGGTGTAGGGAGACGTGAGCAGTTCTTC. Its translation: CASSWSVGVGRREQFF. The chain recombines TRBV27 with TRBJ2-1; D may be TRBD2 (5 bases). The CDR3 length is 16 residues. The V gene's germline CDR1 is MNHEY and CDR2 SMNVEV (reference sequence). V was clipped by 4 bases and J by 9 bases, with 22 bases between them.

The CDR3 loop is CASSQNSGGVHEQFF. The CDR3 nucleotides are TGCGCCAGCAGCCAAAATAGCGGGGGGGTTCATGAGCAGTTCTTC. The rearrangement joins TRBV4-1 to TRBJ2-1; 11 bases are a match to TRBD2. With 2 bases clipped from V and 8 bases from J, the junction kept 5 bases outside the gene matches. The CDR3 totals 15 residues. Germline CDR1 is MGHRA and CDR2 is YSYEKL.

The chain carries TRBV10-3 and TRBJ1-1, with D uncertain. Trimming removed 5 bases from V and 3 bases from J, with 4 bases in between. This CDR3 has 11 amino acids. Germline CDR1 ENHRY, CDR2 SYGVKD. CDR3 DNA sequence: TGTGCCATCAGTACAGACACTGAAGCTTTCTTT. This encodes CAISTDTEAFF.

The rearrangement links TRBV19 to TRBJ1-1; 8 bases fit TRBD1. Germline-derived CDR1 and CDR2 are LNHDA and SQIVND (reference sequence). V lost 4 bases and J lost 7; bases outside the gene matches: 8. This CDR3 comprises 14 residues. The CDR3 nucleotides read TGTGCCAGTAGTACAGACAGGGGAAAGTTTGAAGCTTTCTTT. This gives the protein CASSTDRGKFEAFF.

A note on this clone: Other DNA variants within this sample encode the same CDR3. The CDR3 loop is CASSQGGAYNEQFF. In DNA, the CDR3 is TGCGCCAGCAGCCAAGGGGGCGCTTACAATGAGCAGTTCTTC. V gene TRBV4-3 combines with J gene TRBJ2-1, with a tentative D call TRBD1 (5 bases). Trimming removed 1 base at V and 4 bases at J, with 8 bases between. The CDR3 spans 14 residues. Germline V gene data show CDR1 as LGHNA and CDR2 as YSLEER.

The chain recombines TRBV12-5 with TRBJ2-2; perhaps TRBD2 as D (6 bases). V was clipped by 5 bases and J by 0 bases, with 10 bases between them. Germline V gene sequence: CDR1 LGHNT, CDR2 FRNRAP. This CDR3 contains 15 residues. In DNA form, the CDR3 reads TGTGCTAGTGGTACCCCGGGAGCGAACACCGGGGAGCTGTTTTTT. It codes for CASGTPGANTGELFF. The whole variable domain, filled in from reference TRBV12-5 and TRBJ2-2, reads DARVTQTPRHKVTEMGQEVTMRCQPILGHNTVFWYRQTMMQGLELLAYFRNRAPLDDSGMPKDRFSAEMPDATLATLKIQPSEPRDSAVYFCASGTPGANTGELFFGEGSRLTVL.

This rearrangement joins TRBV19 to TRBJ1-5; 11 bases align to TRBD1. Germline V gene sequence: CDR1 LNHDA, CDR2 SQIVND (reference sequence). V shed 5 bases and J 4 bases; nucleotides not matched to a gene: 4. CDR3 length equals 15 residues. DNA for the CDR3: TGTGCCAGTAGTGTCCGGGACAGGGGGAATCAGCCCCAGCATTTT. Translation: CASSVRDRGNQPQHF.

The chain links TRBV30 to TRBJ1-2, with D tentatively TRBD1 (5 bases). The CDR3 runs 12 residues. Trimming removed 4 bases from V and 8 bases from J, with 14 bases in between. CDR1 is GTSNPN and CDR2 is SVGIG in the germline V gene (reference sequence). The DNA of the CDR3 is TGTGCCTGGACCACATGGGGGGGAGGCTACACCTTC. Translated, it gives CAWTTWGGGYTF. Variable domain in full (rest from reference TRBV30 and TRBJ1-2): SQTIHQWPATLVQPVGSPLSLECTVEGTSNPNLYWYRQAAGRGLQLLFYSVGIGQISSEVPQNLSASRPQDRQFILSSKKLLLSDSGFYLCAWTTWGGGYTFGSGTRLTVV.

This chain joins TRBV21-1 and TRBJ2-2; the table names TRBD1, a call not compared with the DNA. TRBV21-1 is deemed a pseudogene. CDR3 length: 12 residues. The CDR3 reads CEGAVHTGELFF. CDR3 sequence (DNA): TGTGAGGGGGCGGTTCACACCGGGGAGCTGTTTTTT.

This clone appeared once. Additional DNA sequences in this sample encode the identical CDR3. This chain links TRBV18 with TRBJ2-1; 13 nucleotides match TRBD2. The junction had 6 bases not matched to a gene; V was cut back by 3 bases and J by 7 bases. The V gene's germline CDR1 is KGHSH and CDR2 LQKENI. The CDR3 covers 16 residues. CDR3 bases: TGTGCCAGCTCACCGCCCGGGACTAGCGGGATGAATGAGCAGTTCTTC. Its translation: CASSPPGTSGMNEQFF.

The gene calls are TRBV13 and TRBJ2-3, with a tentative D call TRBD2 (7 bases). V lost 4 bases and J 2 bases, leaving 16 bases between the germline ends. This CDR3 region has 16 residues. CDR1 and CDR2 (germline): PRHDT, FYEKMQ (reference sequence). For the CDR3, the DNA is TGTGCCAGCAGCTGGGGGGGGCTGTCACCCACAGATACGCAGTATTTT. Translating it yields CASSWGGLSPTDTQYF.

The chain links TRBV9 to TRBJ1-2, with 9 bases lining up with TRBD1. CDR1 and CDR2 (germline): SGDLS, YYNGEE. This CDR3 spans 15 amino acids. After removal of 4 bases from V and 4 bases from J, the junction contained 8 bases not matched to a gene. The CDR3: CASSPEGQGFYGYTF. The CDR3 DNA follows: TGTGCCAGCAGCCCAGAGGGACAGGGATTCTATGGCTACACCTTC.

The chain links TRBV7-9 to TRBJ2-3; TRBD2 matches at 8 bases. The CDR3 runs 16 residues. CDR1 is SEHNR, CDR2 FQNEAQ, per germline (reference sequence). J lost 0 bases, V lost 3 bases, and 5 bases had no gene match. The CDR3 loop reads CASSFGGAGSTDTQYF. The CDR3 DNA reads as TGTGCCAGCAGCTTCGGGGGGGCTGGGAGCACAGATACGCAGTATTTT.

V and J are TRBV4-1 and TRBJ1-2; D remains ambiguous. The CDR3 spans 14 residues. Looked up from germline, CDR1 is MGHRA and CDR2 is YSYEKL. Trimming left V 1 base short and J 4 bases short, with 10 bases between. CDR3 loop: CASSQVGQFYGYTF. As DNA, the CDR3 is TGCGCCAGCAGCCAAGTTGGGCAGTTCTATGGCTACACCTTC.

This chain links TRBV29-1 with TRBJ1-2, with unresolved D. Germline CDR1 and CDR2: SQVTM and ANQGSEA. The CDR3 totals 12 residues. The V gene lost 6 bases and the J gene lost 6 bases, with 14 bases spanning the gap. The CDR3 spells CSVLGPGDGYTF. CDR3 in DNA: TGCAGCGTCCTCGGCCCCGGAGATGGCTACACCTTC.

The rearrangement joins TRBV7-3 to TRBJ1-1; a weak D match, TRBD1 (5 bases). Deletions cut 5 bases from V and 1 base from J, with 11 bases between. This CDR3 is built from 14 residues. Germline V gene sequence: CDR1 SGHTA, CDR2 FQGTGA. As DNA, the CDR3 is TGTGCCAGCAGCCAGGGAACCGAGAACACTGAAGCTTTCTTT. Translating gives CASSQGTENTEAFF. Drawing the rest from reference TRBV7-3 and TRBJ1-1, the complete variable domain is GAGVSQTPSNKVTEKGKYVELRCDPISGHTALYWYRQSLGQGPEFLIYFQGTGAADDSGLPNDRFFAVRPEGSVSTLKIQRTERGDSAVYLCASSQGTENTEAFFGQGTRLTVV.

The table lists this clone with a count of one. J is TRBJ1-2 and V is TRBV6-5; perhaps TRBD1 as D (5 bases). The CDR3 has 14 residues. V was clipped by 2 bases and J by 2 bases, with 9 bases between them. Looked up from germline, CDR1 is MNHEY and CDR2 is SVGAGI. CDR3 in DNA: TGTGCCAGCAGTTACGACAGACTGAACTATGGCTACACCTTC. As protein: CASSYDRLNYGYTF.